The source of this TCR beta chain is a study of Tregs in tolerant kidney transplant recipients. Study-wide results and caveats: Few patients were studied, so findings need validation in larger groups. This study did not directly address biological reproducibility. Expanding Tregs on activated donor B cells appeared to best identify donor-specific TCRbeta clones.

As regards this clone: Its specificity is unknown.

Clones were sequenced by immunoSEQ multiplex PCR, and TCRdb holds only the in-frame ones, with some missing. The sample lists about 240,000 clones, 84% occurring once. Trimming pared 6 bases from V and 5 bases from J, leaving 7 bases between. This CDR3 is built from 11 residues. Germline V lookup: CDR1 LNHDA, CDR2 SQIVND (reference sequence). CD4+CD25+CD127- Tregs, CD4+CD25- non-Tregs, CD4 and CD8 cells were sorted. This receptor was taken from a human donor in good health. This sequence joins TRBV19 and TRBJ1-1; D call uncertain. Sequences were obtained from CD4+ T cells from blood. CDR3 protein: CASRRWTEAFF. The CDR3, as DNA: TGTGCCAGTAGGCGGTGGACTGAAGCTTTCTTT.